Below are 27 T cell receptor beta chains sequenced from a single sample in a study of monozygotic twins with cystic fibrosis. Sequencing was performed with immunoSEQ multiplex PCR; in TCRdb, only in-frame clones are kept and a portion is missing. The table has tens of thousands of clones, about 86% seen once. Sequencing used blood. These receptors were collected from a woman aged 25 to 39 with cystic fibrosis.

The genes are TRBV7-9 and TRBJ2-5; TRBD1 matches at 10 bases. After removal of 5 bases from V and 3 bases from J, the junction contained 6 bases not matched to a gene. The CDR3 runs to 15 residues. Germline V CDR1 and CDR2: SEHNR, FQNEAQ (reference sequence). CDR3 coding DNA: TGTGCCAGCAGCCGCGGACAGGGGGATGAAGAGACCCAGTACTTC. It is translated as CASSRGQGDEETQYF.

This clone has just a few counts. V usage is TRBV27 and J usage is TRBJ1-6, with 8 bases fitting TRBD1. V lost 2 bases and J lost 7; bases outside the gene matches: 7. Per the germline V gene, CDR1 is MNHEY and CDR2 is SMNVEV (reference sequence). CDR3 size: 16 residues. The DNA of the CDR3 is TGTGCCAGCAGTTTAACCTACAGGGGGTCGAATTCACCCCTCCACTTT. Translated: CASSLTYRGSNSPLHF.

This sequence joins TRBV18 and TRBJ1-1; no firm D call. CDR1 and CDR2 from the germline V gene are KGHSH and LQKENI. The V gene lost 4 bases and the J gene lost 0 bases, with 21 bases spanning the gap. This CDR3 is 18 amino acids long. The CDR3 region has the DNA TGTGCCAGCTCACAACGAGAGGGAGCCCTACTTATGAACACTGAAGCTTTCTTT. Translation: CASSQREGALLMNTEAFF.

This clone is a singleton in its sample. The rearrangement links TRBV28 to TRBJ1-2; 8 bases map to TRBD1. The CDR3 runs to 14 residues. CDR1 and CDR2 (germline): MDHEN, SYDVKM. The J segment lost 4 bases and the V segment lost 5 bases, leaving 6 bases of the junction unmatched. CDR3 region: CASSRQGKGYGYTF. As DNA, the CDR3 is TGTGCCAGCAGTAGACAGGGGAAGGGCTATGGCTACACCTTC.

The CDR3 nucleotides are TGTGCCAGATGCCGGGACAGCTACGAGCAGTACTTC. It is translated as CARCRDSYEQYF. The V call is TRBV19, the J call TRBJ2-7; 7 bases align to TRBD1. This CDR3 has 12 residues. V was pared by 9 bases and J by 3 bases, with 5 bases of the junction left unmatched. From germline, CDR1 is LNHDA and CDR2 SQIVND (reference sequence).

This clone was counted a few times. The V and J genes are TRBV7-9 and TRBJ1-2; D might be TRBD1 (5 bases). CDR3 length: 13 amino acids. The germline CDR1 and CDR2 sequences are SEHNR and FQNEAQ (reference sequence). V dropped 4 bases and J dropped 5 bases, with 11 bases sitting between them. The CDR3 protein is CASSSGWTYGYTF. The CDR3 nucleotides read TGTGCCAGCAGCTCGGGATGGACATATGGCTACACCTTC.

This clone was seen only a few times. The rearrangement joins TRBV10-3 to TRBJ1-4, with no clear D. This CDR3 comprises 13 residues. The V and J ends lost 0 bases and 8 bases respectively, with 7 bases between them. Germline CDR1 ENHRY, CDR2 SYGVKD. The CDR3 loop is CAISESVLEKLFF. CDR3 in DNA: TGTGCCATCAGTGAGTCAGTTCTCGAAAAACTGTTTTTT.

This rearrangement joins TRBV4-1 to TRBJ2-7, with D maybe TRBD2 (7 bases). Looked up from germline, CDR1 is MGHRA and CDR2 is YSYEKL. This CDR3 has 16 residues. V was cut by 5 bases and J by 2 bases, with 19 bases left in between. The CDR3 DNA reads as TGCGCCAGCAGCACCCCGGGGGGCTGGAGTGCCTACGAGCAGTACTTC. It specifies CASSTPGGWSAYEQYF.

V is TRBV11-2 and J is TRBJ2-1; no reliable D call. The germline V gene encodes CDR1 SGHAT and CDR2 FQNNGV. The CDR3 spans 15 residues. V was shortened by 4 bases and J by 3 bases, with 13 bases between the two germline ends. CDR3 coding DNA: TGTGCCAGCAGCTCCTCACGCGGAGTCTACAATGAGCAGTTCTTC. Its protein product is CASSSSRGVYNEQFF.

The genes are TRBV18 and TRBJ2-2; 8 bases fit TRBD1. V was pared by 5 bases and J by 3 bases, with 2 bases of the junction left unmatched. Per the germline V gene, CDR1 is KGHSH and CDR2 is LQKENI. CDR3 length equals 14 residues. CDR3 loop: CASSLQGDTGELFF. DNA for the CDR3: TGTGCCAGCTCATTACAGGGGGACACCGGGGAGCTGTTTTTT.

The rearrangement links TRBV7-2 to TRBJ2-2, with TRBD1 as a possible D gene (6 bases). This CDR3 contains 15 residues. CDR1 is SGHTA and CDR2 is FQGNSA in the germline V gene. V dropped 1 base and J dropped 6 bases, with 12 bases sitting between them. The CDR3 loop reads CASSLDRVRPGELFF. The CDR3 region has the DNA TGTGCCAGCAGCTTAGACAGGGTACGGCCCGGGGAGCTGTTTTTT.

The chain couples TRBV20-1 to TRBJ2-7; 7 bases agree with TRBD1. V shed 6 bases and J 5 bases; nucleotides not matched to a gene: 4. This CDR3 contains 11 residues. The germline V gene has CDR1 DFQATT and CDR2 SNEGSKA (reference sequence). The CDR3 loop reads CSADRDDEQYF. The CDR3 coding sequence is TGCAGTGCAGACAGGGATGACGAGCAGTACTTC.

The CDR3: CASSWDTYYEQYF. CDR3 DNA sequence: TGTGCCAGCAGCTGGGACACTTACTACGAGCAGTACTTC. The chain employs TRBV7-9 and TRBJ2-7; a possible D gene is TRBD1 (6 bases). CDR3 length: 13 amino acids. Germline assignment: CDR1 SEHNR and CDR2 FQNEAQ (reference sequence). Trimming removed 4 bases at V and 3 bases at J, with 10 bases between.

The chain couples TRBV10-3 to TRBJ1-1; 11 nucleotides agree with TRBD1. Trimming took 6 bases from V and 0 from J; bases not matched to a gene: 6. CDR3 length equals 16 residues. Germline values: CDR1 ENHRY, CDR2 SYGVKD. The CDR3 reads CAIRGGQGALNTEAFF. In DNA, the CDR3 is TGTGCCATCAGGGGCGGACAGGGGGCCTTGAACACTGAAGCTTTCTTT.

The gene calls are TRBV6-1 and TRBJ1-6; 7 nucleotides agree with TRBD1. CDR1 and CDR2 from the germline V gene are MNHNS and SASEGT. Germline trimming cut 6 bases from V and 10 bases from J; bases unmatched to any gene: 9. This CDR3 region has 14 residues. Written as DNA, the CDR3 is TGTGCCAGCAGCGTAACAGGGGAAGGCTCACCCCTCCACTTT. This codes for CASSVTGEGSPLHF.

The V and J genes are TRBV6-6 and TRBJ1-1, with TRBD1 as a possible D gene (5 bases). The CDR3 runs to 14 residues. Germline CDR1 reads MNHNY; CDR2 reads SVGAGI (reference sequence). V lost 2 bases, J lost 8 bases, and 15 bases lay in between. The CDR3 protein is CASSYGEGFTEAFF. CDR3 DNA sequence: TGTGCCAGCAGTTACGGCGAGGGGTTTACGGAAGCTTTCTTT.

The rearrangement links TRBV7-9 to TRBJ2-1, with D unclear. Germline V gene data show CDR1 as SEHNR and CDR2 as FQNEAQ (reference sequence). Trimming took off 6 bases at V and 7 bases at J, with 19 bases between the two ends. This CDR3 has 15 amino acids. The CDR3 reads CASRLTLPEGNEQFF. For the CDR3, the DNA is TGTGCCAGCAGACTCACCCTCCCGGAAGGTAATGAGCAGTTCTTC.

The chain recombines TRBV4-2 with TRBJ2-1; 10 positions match TRBD2. The V segment lost 1 base and the J segment 5 bases; nucleotides outside the gene matches: 5. This CDR3 is 16 amino acids long. CDR1 is LGHNA, CDR2 YNFKEQ, per germline. The CDR3 reads CASSQGRAGGDNEQFF. The CDR3 DNA follows: TGTGCCAGCAGCCAAGGTCGAGCGGGGGGGGACAATGAGCAGTTCTTC.

The rearrangement joins TRBV6-1 to TRBJ1-2; D is perhaps TRBD1 (6 bases). The CDR3 sequence is 12 residues long. From germline, CDR1 is MNHNS and CDR2 SASEGT. V lost 7 bases, J lost 7 bases, and 13 bases lay in between. The CDR3 region has the DNA TGTGCCAGCACCACGGGGGCTCCTGGCTACACCTTC. Translated, it gives CASTTGAPGYTF.

This clone has only one observation. V gene TRBV5-6 combines with J gene TRBJ2-7, with D possibly called TRBD1 or TRBD2 (5 bases each). The germline V and J ends were trimmed by 4 bases and 5 bases, with 31 bases remaining between them. The CDR3 is made up of 19 amino acids. Germline values: CDR1 SGHDT, CDR2 YYEEEE. The CDR3 nucleotides are TGTGCCAGCAGCCCGAACTACGGGACCCTAGGACTCTCAAGGCACGAGCAGTACTTC. Translation: CASSPNYGTLGLSRHEQYF.

The CDR3 is CASSVVSSYNEQFF. In DNA, the CDR3 is TGCGCCAGCAGTGTCGTTAGCTCCTACAATGAGCAGTTCTTC. The V call is TRBV5-1, the J call TRBJ2-1; D gene ambiguous. The length of the CDR3 is 14 residues. The ends were cut back, 5 bases at V and 0 bases at J, with 9 bases in the middle. CDR1 is SGHRS and CDR2 is YFSETQ in the germline V gene. The full variable domain, its missing parts supplied by reference TRBV5-1 and TRBJ2-1, is KAGVTQTPRYLIKTRGQQVTLSCSPISGHRSVSWYQQTPGQGLQFLFEYFSETQRNKGNFPGRFSGRQFSNSRSEMNVSTLELGDSALYLCASSVVSSYNEQFFGPGTRLTVL.

The J gene is TRBJ1-3, the V gene TRBV7-9; the match to TRBD1 covers 12 bases. Unmatched junction bases numbered 15, after V lost 6 bases and J lost 3 bases. This CDR3 spans 19 amino acids. Per germline, CDR1 SEHNR and CDR2 FQNEAQ (reference sequence). The CDR3 region is CASRTPGTGGPVGGNTIYF. CDR3 in DNA: TGTGCCAGCAGGACCCCCGGGACAGGGGGCCCGGTAGGTGGAAACACCATATATTTT. Drawing the rest from reference TRBV7-9 and TRBJ1-3, the complete variable domain is DTGVSQNPRHKITKRGQNVTFRCDPISEHNRLYWYRQTLGQGPEFLTYFQNEAQLEKSRLLSDRFSAERPKGSFSTLEIQRTEQGDSAMYLCASRTPGTGGPVGGNTIYFGEGSWLTVV.

The chain couples TRBV19 to TRBJ2-3; TRBD1 matches at 7 bases. The CDR3 consists of 13 residues. Germline values: CDR1 LNHDA, CDR2 SQIVND (reference sequence). J gave up 1 base and V 10 bases, and 5 bases lay outside the gene matches. The chain's CDR3 is CATGTVRTDTQYF. DNA for the CDR3: TGTGCCACGGGGACAGTGCGCACAGATACGCAGTATTTT.

This sequence joins TRBV19 and TRBJ1-5; TRBD1 aligns across 10 bases. With 7 bases clipped from V and 6 bases from J, the junction kept 9 bases outside the gene matches. This CDR3 comprises 15 residues. CDR1 and CDR2 from the germline V gene are LNHDA and SQIVND (reference sequence). The CDR3 nucleotides read TGTGCCAGTATGGAAATGGGACAGGGGAGTCAGCCCCAGCATTTT. Translation gives CASMEMGQGSQPQHF.

This chain connects TRBV29-1 to TRBJ1-6, with a tentative D call TRBD1 (6 bases). The CDR3 runs 16 residues. Germline loops: CDR1 SQVTM, CDR2 ANQGSEA. CDR3 sequence reads: CTYSGELSSYNSPLHF. In DNA form, the CDR3 reads TGCACCTACTCAGGGGAATTAAGCTCCTATAATTCACCCCTCCACTTT.

This rearrangement joins TRBV10-3 to TRBJ2-3; 13 bases match TRBD2. The CDR3 consists of 16 residues. Unmatched junction bases numbered 5, after V lost 4 bases and J lost 4 bases. The germline CDR1 and CDR2 sequences are ENHRY and SYGVKD. The CDR3, as DNA: TGTGCCATCAGTGGGGGGACTAGCGGGAACGCAGATACGCAGTATTTT. It yields the protein CAISGGTSGNADTQYF.

The chain links TRBV5-5 to TRBJ1-4; D unclear. The V end lost 4 bases, the J end lost 8 bases, and 12 bases lay between the germline ends. The CDR3 is 13 amino acids. From germline, CDR1 is SGHKS and CDR2 YYEKEE (reference sequence). The CDR3 reads CASSPTALEKLFF. CDR3 sequence (DNA): TGTGCCAGCAGCCCGACTGCTCTCGAAAAACTGTTTTTT.